A single sample gave rise to the 15 T cell receptor beta chains below, sequenced in a study of monozygotic twins with inflammatory bowel disease. With the 5' RACE reads reprocessed, TCRdb shows one record per CDR3 protein and no DNA. This table lists roughly 330,000 distinct CDR3 sequences. Specimen: blood. Source of these receptors: a human donor with ulcerative colitis or Crohn's disease, or a healthy co-twin of an affected twin (not recorded which).

The genes are TRBV12-3 or TRBV12-4 and TRBJ1-1; TCRdb's D gene call, TRBD1, goes unchecked for lack of DNA. The CDR3 runs to 15 residues. The CDR3 spells CASSRLTGGITEAFF.

This rearrangement joins TRBV18 to TRBJ2-7. Germline CDR1 is KGHSH and CDR2 is LQKENI. The CDR3 consists of 14 residues. This chain's CDR3 is CASSPMTTSYEQYF.

The chain combines TRBV10-3 with TRBJ1-2; the TCRdb call, TRBD1, lacks DNA for checking. The CDR3 is made up of 15 amino acids. Germline CDR1 is ENHRY and CDR2 is SYGVKD. Here the CDR3 reads CAIRITGTKNYGYTF.

The chain joins TRBV18 to TRBJ2-7; TCRdb's D gene call, TRBD2, goes unchecked for lack of DNA. This CDR3 region has 13 residues. The germline V gene has CDR1 KGHSH and CDR2 LQKENI. CDR3 in amino acids: CASSLQQRNEQYF.

This sequence joins TRBV7-9 and TRBJ2-1; TCRdb names TRBD2, which stays unverified in the absence of DNA. The CDR3 runs 16 residues. The germline gives CDR1 SEHNR, CDR2 FQNEAQ (reference sequence). The CDR3 loop is CASSRSGTSGYNEQFF. Based on the CDR3 plus reference TRBV7-9 and TRBJ2-1, the full variable domain is DTGVSQNPRHKITKRGQNVTFRCDPISEHNRLYWYRQTLGQGPEFLTYFQNEAQLEKSRLLSDRFSAERPKGSFSTLEIQRTEQGDSAMYLCASSRSGTSGYNEQFFGPGTRLTVL.

This chain links TRBV20-1 with TRBJ1-1. The germline V gene encodes CDR1 DFQATT and CDR2 SNEGSKA (reference sequence). The CDR3 consists of 13 residues. CDR3 in amino acids: CSALPGLYTEAFF.

This chain connects TRBV5-1 to TRBJ1-2; TCRdb picks TRBD1, but there is no DNA to check that call. Germline V gene lookup returns CDR1 SGHRS and CDR2 YFSETQ. The length of the CDR3 is 17 residues. CDR3: CASSGPGQGRLSYGYTF.

This sequence joins TRBV20-1 and TRBJ2-5; there is no DNA to check the TCRdb D call of TRBD2. CDR3 length: 14 amino acids. Germline V gene lookup returns CDR1 DFQATT and CDR2 SNEGSKA (reference sequence). CDR3 amino acids: CSAYPPGGDETQYF.

The rearrangement joins TRBV5-1 to TRBJ2-1; TCRdb's D gene call, TRBD1, goes unchecked for lack of DNA. The V gene's germline CDR1 is SGHRS and CDR2 YFSETQ. The CDR3 loop spans 16 amino acids. CDR3 protein: CATSGERGDPTNEQFF.

This sequence joins TRBV5-1 and TRBJ2-7; TCRdb proposes TRBD2, but this gene call is untestable without DNA. The CDR3 is made up of 12 amino acids. Germline CDR1 is SGHRS and CDR2 is YFSETQ. The chain's CDR3 is CASSLAGLEQYF.

The CDR3 here is CASSVGPTGHSGNTIYF. The chain carries TRBV9 and TRBJ1-3. The CDR3 has 17 amino acids. Germline CDR1 reads SGDLS; CDR2 reads YYNGEE.

The J gene is TRBJ1-2, the V gene TRBV12-3 or TRBV12-4; lacking DNA, the TRBD1 call made by TCRdb goes unchecked. The CDR3 sequence is 15 residues long. CDR3 region: CASSSKGVAVGGYTF.

The V and J genes are TRBV18 and TRBJ2-5; TCRdb calls TRBD1, which cannot be checked without DNA. Germline V gives CDR1 KGHSH, CDR2 LQKENI. The CDR3 has 15 residues. CDR3 loop: CASTRSQQGMETQYF.

The V gene is TRBV3-1, the J gene TRBJ2-5; TCRdb's D gene call, TRBD2, goes unchecked for lack of DNA. This CDR3 region has 15 residues. CDR1 is LGHDT, CDR2 YNNKEL, per germline (reference sequence). The CDR3 reads CASSLLPWGSETQYF.

V is TRBV20-1 and J is TRBJ2-1; TCRdb calls TRBD2, which cannot be checked without DNA. This CDR3 is 17 amino acids long. The germline CDR1 and CDR2 sequences are DFQATT and SNEGSKA (reference sequence). The CDR3 protein is CSARNRTSGSFHNEQFF.